This T cell receptor (beta chain) was profiled in a study of blood T cell repertoires in COVID-19. At the level of the study: COVID-19 samples from acute and convalescent phases originated in the United States, Italy and Spain. Sample material is recorded as cDNA or gDNA derived from T cells, B-cell-depleted T cells, or PBMCs.

As handled by the study authors: Reference gene primer amplification gave estimated nucleated cell counts. Some clones are missing from TCRdb's copy, which holds only in-frame ones; the method was immunoSEQ multiplex PCR. That table gives V, J and clone size, and the DNA gave D and trimming. The table includes approximately 65,000 clones, roughly 84% detected once. J lost 0 bases, V lost 5 bases, and 5 bases had no gene match. Germline V CDR1 and CDR2: MNHNY, SVGAGI (reference sequence). The CDR3 covers 17 residues. This clonotype originated in a woman of 80 years or more with active or convalescent COVID-19. The chain has TRBV6-6 and TRBJ2-3, with 13 bases aligning to TRBD2. The specimen sequenced was peripheral blood. This CDR3 reads CASSRSTSGGSTDTQYF. For the CDR3, the DNA is TGTGCCAGCAGTCGATCGACTAGCGGGGGGAGCACAGATACGCAGTATTTT.